Listed below are T cell receptor beta chains from one sample, sequenced in a study of blood T cell repertoires in COVID-19. The assay was immunoSEQ multiplex PCR, and TCRdb's table has in-frame clones only and misses some. Of 280,000 or so clones detected, around 84% appear once; the ten largest clones hold under 3%. Sequenced: PBMCs or T cells enriched from blood (not recorded which). These TCRs come from a woman between 45 and 60 years old who had recovered from COVID-19. Both conserved end residues are part of each CDR3. A D gene is named only where the DNA matches it firmly. Only part of the rows carry a size: once, few, many, or a class if the clone is expanded.

V,size,D,J,CDR3,DNA
TRBV7-3,-,-,TRBJ1-2,CASSQQGSYGYTF,TGTGCCAGCAGCCAGCAGGGTAGCTATGGCTACACCTTC
TRBV28,-,-,TRBJ1-2,CASSLGRGGGLYGYTF,TGTGCCAGCAGTTTGGGCCGGGGCGGGGGGCTCTATGGCTACACCTTC
TRBV20-1,-,TRBD1,TRBJ1-5,CSANDRGGNQPQHF,TGCAGTGCTAATGACAGGGGTGGCAATCAGCCCCAGCATTTT
TRBV2,-,-,TRBJ1-6,CASSAQENSYNSPLHF,TGTGCCAGCAGTGCGCAGGAAAACTCCTATAATTCACCCCTCCACTTT
TRBV16,-,-,TRBJ2-5,CASSQRAGEGETQYF,TGTGCCAGCAGCCAAAGGGCAGGGGAAGGAGAGACCCAGTACTTC
TRBV7-2,-,-,TRBJ1-2,CASSLVQTNYGYTF,TGTGCCAGCAGCTTAGTACAGACTAACTATGGCTACACCTTC
TRBV21-1,-,-,TRBJ1-6,CASSKGAHRESPLHF,TGTGCCAGCAGCAAAGGGGCCCACCGAGAGTCACCCCTCCACTTT
TRBV6-6,-,-,TRBJ2-7,CASRETGFSYEQYF,TGTGCCAGCAGGGAGACAGGCTTCTCCTACGAGCAGTACTTC
TRBV3-1/TRBV3-2,-,-,TRBJ2-3,CASSQGASYGTDTQYF,TGTGCCAGCAGCCAAGGGGCTAGCTATGGCACAGATACGCAGTATTTT
TRBV4-1,-,-,TRBJ2-2,CASSQAGRYTGELFF,TGCGCCAGCAGCCAAGCAGGGAGGTACACCGGGGAGCTGTTTTTT
TRBV23-1,-,-,TRBJ1-1,CASSQSTSSQARNTEAFF,TGCGCCAGCAGTCAATCGACGAGTTCCCAGGCCAGGAACACTGAAGCTTTCTTT
TRBV5-1,-,TRBD1,TRBJ1-1,CASSSGTVAGNTEAFF,TGCGCCAGCAGCTCAGGGACAGTGGCGGGGAACACTGAAGCTTTCTTT
TRBV18,-,TRBD1,TRBJ2-7,CASSLGQGAAEQYF,TGTGCCAGCTCACTAGGACAGGGAGCGGCCGAGCAGTACTTC
TRBV28,-,TRBD1,TRBJ1-2,CASSLPQRTGAFYGYTF,TGTGCCAGCAGTTTGCCCCAGCGGACAGGGGCCTTCTATGGCTACACCTTC
TRBV18,-,TRBD2,TRBJ2-1,CASSPRLAGTYNEQFF,TGTGCCAGCTCACCACGACTAGCGGGGACCTACAATGAGCAGTTCTTC
TRBV5-5,-,TRBD1,TRBJ1-1,CASSLNVRGLDEAFF,TGTGCCAGCAGCTTGAATGTCAGGGGGCTCGATGAAGCTTTCTTT
TRBV19,once,TRBD1,TRBJ1-1,CASTTAQAGGSTEAFF,TGTGCCAGTACCACCGCCCAAGCAGGGGGGAGCACTGAAGCTTTCTTT